Listed below are T cell receptor beta chains from one sample, sequenced in a study of T cells in Graves' hyperthyroidism and ophthalmopathy. TCRdb re-analysed the multiplex PCR reads in MiXCR, keeping a single row per CDR3 protein. The repertoire holds fewer than 450,000 distinct CDR3 sequences, about 15% seen once, with 34% in the top ten. The material sequenced was blood. All receptors come from a woman aged 25 to 39 with Graves' hyperthyroidism that later progressed to Graves' ophthalmopathy. The conserved cysteine and the conserved F or W are not part of the CDR3 here. Fields, in order: J gene, V gene, D gene, CDR3 protein. The D gene is left open where the match is weak.

j_call: TRBJ2-1
v_call: TRBV7-2
d_call: NA
cdr3_aa: ASSWYNIGNEQF

j_call: TRBJ2-1
v_call: TRBV28
d_call: NA
cdr3_aa: ASGGLTLNEQF

j_call: TRBJ1-2
v_call: TRBV6-1
d_call: TRBD1
cdr3_aa: ASSPQQGASYGYT

j_call: TRBJ1-2
v_call: TRBV3-1
d_call: NA
cdr3_aa: ASSQDNVAFYGYT

j_call: TRBJ1-4
v_call: TRBV30
d_call: TRBD1
cdr3_aa: AGGRQGNEKLF

j_call: TRBJ2-7
v_call: TRBV5-1
d_call: TRBD2
cdr3_aa: ASMPLGASGGIDEQY

j_call: TRBJ2-4
v_call: TRBV30
d_call: TRBD2
cdr3_aa: AWSTGLASLTKNIQY

j_call: TRBJ2-7
v_call: TRBV28
d_call: TRBD1
cdr3_aa: ASSITGVEQY

j_call: TRBJ2-2
v_call: TRBV2
d_call: NA
cdr3_aa: ASSELGVGARVGELF

j_call: TRBJ2-2
v_call: TRBV5-5
d_call: NA
cdr3_aa: ASSGPGPPVTGELF

j_call: TRBJ1-3
v_call: TRBV19
d_call: NA
cdr3_aa: ASRRGFSSGNTIY

j_call: TRBJ1-5
v_call: TRBV28
d_call: NA
cdr3_aa: ASSLIVLGRTYSNQPQH

j_call: TRBJ1-2
v_call: TRBV24-1
d_call: NA
cdr3_aa: ATSDPTGIYGYT

j_call: TRBJ2-5
v_call: TRBV24-1
d_call: TRBD1
cdr3_aa: ATSGGTGARETQY

j_call: TRBJ2-7
v_call: TRBV7-9
d_call: NA
cdr3_aa: ASSLEQRAYEQY

j_call: TRBJ2-7
v_call: TRBV18
d_call: TRBD1
cdr3_aa: ASSPTGVHEQY

j_call: TRBJ2-5
v_call: TRBV6-1
d_call: TRBD2
cdr3_aa: ASSREDATQY

j_call: TRBJ2-1
v_call: TRBV6-1
d_call: NA
cdr3_aa: ASSVPAGEGSSYNEQF

j_call: TRBJ1-1
v_call: TRBV12-3/TRBV12-4
d_call: NA
cdr3_aa: ASSRPGRQRKAF

j_call: TRBJ2-5
v_call: TRBV6-1
d_call: NA
cdr3_aa: ASTPGPIETQY

j_call: TRBJ2-7
v_call: TRBV2
d_call: TRBD2
cdr3_aa: ASISVSGTIIYEQY

j_call: TRBJ2-5
v_call: TRBV7-9
d_call: NA
cdr3_aa: ASSVGTLGGETQY

j_call: TRBJ2-5
v_call: TRBV19
d_call: NA
cdr3_aa: ASTLGGQQETQY

j_call: TRBJ2-5
v_call: TRBV7-9
d_call: NA
cdr3_aa: ASSPVDREETQY

j_call: TRBJ2-3
v_call: TRBV5-6
d_call: NA
cdr3_aa: ASSLDYRDPTLDTQY